This T cell receptor beta chain derives from a study of CD8 T cells in ankylosing spondylitis. Whole-study findings and limits: A motif of 8 or 9 highly homologous TCR beta variants was seen as apparently characteristic of ankylosing spondylitis blood. From matched ankylosing spondylitis synovial fluid, disease-linked clones were reportedly recovered at significantly enriched levels. Clones that were linked to disease were CD8+ and were relatively rare in peripheral blood. In synovial fluid and blood from reactive arthritis, some motif variants were previously reported.

Quantitative 5'-RACE with molecular barcodes produced the TCR beta libraries. TCRdb processed the 5' RACE reads anew with MiXCR; each CDR3 protein has one entry. The table lists some 840,000 distinct CDR3 sequences, 10% to 15% of them singletons. As regards this clonotype: Antigen specificity is unknown.

Germline values: CDR1 SEHNR, CDR2 FQNEAQ (reference sequence). This CDR3 region has 13 residues. Between the trimmed V and J ends, which lost 2 bases and 2 bases, there was a span of 6 bases. The rearrangement joins TRBV7-9 to TRBJ1-1; D not certain. What was sequenced was blood, either unsorted or a sorted T cell fraction (not recorded which). This TCR was sampled from a male donor with ankylosing spondylitis. The CDR3 nucleotides read TGTGCCAGCAGCTTAAATTACAACACTGAAGCTTTCTTT. It yields the protein CASSLNYNTEAFF. Supplemented by reference TRBV7-9 and TRBJ1-1, the full variable domain reads DTGVSQNPRHKITKRGQNVTFRCDPISEHNRLYWYRQTLGQGPEFLTYFQNEAQLEKSRLLSDRFSAERPKGSFSTLEIQRTEQGDSAMYLCASSLNYNTEAFFGQGTRLTVV.